This T cell receptor beta chain was retrieved from a study of blood T cell repertoires in COVID-19. Original processing notes: Counts of nucleated cells, estimated from reference gene primer amplification, were obtained. Here immunoSEQ multiplex PCR was the method, and the copy in TCRdb shows in-frame clones only, minus some. That table is the source of V, J and clone size, and D and trimming were worked out from the DNA. The sample carries under 75,000 clones, roughly 81% recorded once. Sequencing was carried out using peripheral blood. This clonotype was sampled from a man older than 75 with acute or convalescent COVID-19.

In DNA, the CDR3 is TGCGCCAGCAGCCAAGAGTGGGAAGCTAGCGGGATGGGGGAGACCCAGTACTTC. Its protein is CASSQEWEASGMGETQYF. The gene calls are TRBV4-1 and TRBJ2-5; TRBD2 agrees at 9 bases. The CDR3 extends over 18 amino acids. The V gene end was trimmed by 0 bases and the J gene end by 5 bases; junction bases not matched to a gene: 13. The germline CDR1 and CDR2 sequences are MGHRA and YSYEKL.